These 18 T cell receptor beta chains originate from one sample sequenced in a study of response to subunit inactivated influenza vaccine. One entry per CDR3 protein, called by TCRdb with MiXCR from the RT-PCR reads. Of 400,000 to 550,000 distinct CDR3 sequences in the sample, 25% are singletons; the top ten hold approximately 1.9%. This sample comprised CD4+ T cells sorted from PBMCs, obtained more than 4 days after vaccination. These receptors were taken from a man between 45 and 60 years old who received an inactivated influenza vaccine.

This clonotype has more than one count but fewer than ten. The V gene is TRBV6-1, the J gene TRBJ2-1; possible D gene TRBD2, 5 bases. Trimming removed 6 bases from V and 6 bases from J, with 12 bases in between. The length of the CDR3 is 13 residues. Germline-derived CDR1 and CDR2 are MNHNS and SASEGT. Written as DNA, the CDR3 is TGTGCCAGCAGCCTGAGGGAAGGCAATGAGCAGTTCTTC. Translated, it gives CASSLREGNEQFF.

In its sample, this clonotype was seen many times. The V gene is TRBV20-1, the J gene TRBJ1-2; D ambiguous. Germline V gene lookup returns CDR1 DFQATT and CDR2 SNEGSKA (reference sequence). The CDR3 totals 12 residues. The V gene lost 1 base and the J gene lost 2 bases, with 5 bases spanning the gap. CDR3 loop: CSARGMNYGYTF. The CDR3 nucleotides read TGCAGTGCTAGAGGAATGAACTATGGCTACACCTTC.

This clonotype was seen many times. The DNA for the CDR3 is TGTGCCACCAGTGATTGGACCGACACAGATACGCAGTATTTT. This gives the protein CATSDWTDTDTQYF. The chain couples TRBV24-1 to TRBJ2-3; D not resolved. The CDR3 contains 14 residues. The germline CDR1 and CDR2 sequences are KGHDR and SFDVKD. V shed 2 bases and J shed 2 bases, with 7 bases lying between them.

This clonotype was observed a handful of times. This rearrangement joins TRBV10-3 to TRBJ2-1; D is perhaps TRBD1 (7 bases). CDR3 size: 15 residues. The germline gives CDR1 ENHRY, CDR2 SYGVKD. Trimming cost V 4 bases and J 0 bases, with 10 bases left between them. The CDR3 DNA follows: TGTGCCATCAGTGCAGGGGGAGGCTCCTACAATGAGCAGTTCTTC. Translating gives CAISAGGGSYNEQFF.

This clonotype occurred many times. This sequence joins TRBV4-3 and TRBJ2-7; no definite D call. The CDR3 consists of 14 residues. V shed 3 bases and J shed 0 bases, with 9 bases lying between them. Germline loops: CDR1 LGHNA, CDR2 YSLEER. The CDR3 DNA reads TGCGCCAGCAGCCAGGAGTTTTTCTCCTACGAGCAGTACTTC. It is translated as CASSQEFFSYEQYF.

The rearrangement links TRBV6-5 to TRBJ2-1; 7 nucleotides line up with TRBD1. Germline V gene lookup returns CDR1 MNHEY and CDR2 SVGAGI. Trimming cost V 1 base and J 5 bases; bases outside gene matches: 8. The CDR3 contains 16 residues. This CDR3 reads CASSYFWTGGNNEQFF. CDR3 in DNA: TGTGCCAGCAGTTACTTTTGGACAGGTGGGAACAATGAGCAGTTCTTC.

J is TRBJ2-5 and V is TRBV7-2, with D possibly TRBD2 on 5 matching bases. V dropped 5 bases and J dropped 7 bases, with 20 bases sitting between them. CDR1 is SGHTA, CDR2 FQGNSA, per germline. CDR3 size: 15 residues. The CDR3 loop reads CASSTSLGHRGTQYF. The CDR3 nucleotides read TGTGCCAGCAGCACTTCCCTGGGTCATCGGGGGACCCAGTACTTC. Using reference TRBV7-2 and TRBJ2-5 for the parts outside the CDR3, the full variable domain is GAGVSQSPSNKVTEKGKDVELRCDPISGHTALYWYRQSLGQGLEFLIYFQGNSAPDKSGLPSDRFSAERTGGSVSTLTIQRTQQEDSAVYLCASSTSLGHRGTQYFGPGTRLLVL.

This CDR3 is CASSPLVDTGELFF. CDR3 nucleotide sequence: TGCGCCAGCAGCCCCCTGGTGGACACCGGGGAGCTGTTTTTT. This sequence joins TRBV5-1 and TRBJ2-2; D not certain. V was shortened by 4 bases and J by 3 bases, with 10 bases between the two germline ends. The germline CDR1 and CDR2 sequences are SGHRS and YFSETQ. The CDR3 is 14 amino acids.

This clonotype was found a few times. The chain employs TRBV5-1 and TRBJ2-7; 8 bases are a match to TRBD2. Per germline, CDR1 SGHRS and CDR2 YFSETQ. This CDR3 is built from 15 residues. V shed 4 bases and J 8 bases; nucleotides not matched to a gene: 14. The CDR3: CASSPSGGRPYQQYF. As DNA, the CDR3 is TGCGCCAGCAGCCCATCTGGCGGGAGGCCTTACCAGCAGTACTTC.

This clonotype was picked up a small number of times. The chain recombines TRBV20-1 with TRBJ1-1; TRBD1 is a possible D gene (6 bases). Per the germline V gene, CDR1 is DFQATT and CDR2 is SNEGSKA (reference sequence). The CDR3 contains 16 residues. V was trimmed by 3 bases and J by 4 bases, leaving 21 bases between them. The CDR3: CSASQGSGSGVTEAFF. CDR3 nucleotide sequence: TGCAGTGCTAGTCAGGGGAGCGGTAGCGGGGTCACTGAAGCTTTCTTT.

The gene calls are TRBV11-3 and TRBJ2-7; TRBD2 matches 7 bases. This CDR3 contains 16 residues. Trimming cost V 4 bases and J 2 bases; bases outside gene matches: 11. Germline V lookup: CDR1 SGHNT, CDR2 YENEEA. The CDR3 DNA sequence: TGTGCCAGCAGCTCAGGGAGGGCCGATAGTCCCTACGAGCAGTACTTC. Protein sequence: CASSSGRADSPYEQYF.

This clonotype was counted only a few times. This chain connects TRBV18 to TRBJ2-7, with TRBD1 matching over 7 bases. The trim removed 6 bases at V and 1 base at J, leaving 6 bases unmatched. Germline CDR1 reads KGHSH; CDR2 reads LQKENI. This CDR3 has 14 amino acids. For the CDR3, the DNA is TGTGCCAGCTCGACGGGACAGATGTCCTACGAGCAGTACTTC. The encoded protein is CASSTGQMSYEQYF.

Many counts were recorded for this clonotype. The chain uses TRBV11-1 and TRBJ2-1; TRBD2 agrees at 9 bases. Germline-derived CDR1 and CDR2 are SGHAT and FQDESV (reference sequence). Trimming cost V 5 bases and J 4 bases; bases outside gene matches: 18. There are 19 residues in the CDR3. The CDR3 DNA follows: TGTGCCAGCAGCCCCCGGCCTCTTCGGACTAGCGTAGGGTACAATGAGCAGTTCTTC. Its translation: CASSPRPLRTSVGYNEQFF.

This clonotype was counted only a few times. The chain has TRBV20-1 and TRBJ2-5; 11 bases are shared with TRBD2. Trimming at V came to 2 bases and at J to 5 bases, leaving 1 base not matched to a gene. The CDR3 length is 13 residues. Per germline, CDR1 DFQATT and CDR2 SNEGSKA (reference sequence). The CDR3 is CSARIAGGETQYF. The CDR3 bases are TGCAGTGCTAGAATAGCGGGAGGGGAGACCCAGTACTTC.

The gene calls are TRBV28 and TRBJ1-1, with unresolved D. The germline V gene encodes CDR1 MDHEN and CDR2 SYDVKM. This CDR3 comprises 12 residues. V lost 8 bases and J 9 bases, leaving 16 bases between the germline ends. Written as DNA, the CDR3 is TGTGCCAGCCGGATCGTCGGCGTGAAAGCTTTCTTT. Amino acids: CASRIVGVKAFF.

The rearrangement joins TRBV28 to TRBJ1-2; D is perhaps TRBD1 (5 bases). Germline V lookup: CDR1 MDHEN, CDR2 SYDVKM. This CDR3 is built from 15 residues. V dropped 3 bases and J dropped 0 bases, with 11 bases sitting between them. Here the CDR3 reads CASSFVQGANYGYTF. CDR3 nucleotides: TGTGCCAGCAGTTTCGTCCAGGGCGCTAACTATGGCTACACCTTC.

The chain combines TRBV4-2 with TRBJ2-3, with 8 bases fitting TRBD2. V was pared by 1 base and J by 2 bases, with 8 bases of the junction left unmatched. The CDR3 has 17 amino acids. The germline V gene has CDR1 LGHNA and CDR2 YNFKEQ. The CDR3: CASSQASSGPSTDTQYF. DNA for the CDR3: TGTGCCAGCAGCCAAGCTTCTAGCGGGCCATCCACAGATACGCAGTATTTT.

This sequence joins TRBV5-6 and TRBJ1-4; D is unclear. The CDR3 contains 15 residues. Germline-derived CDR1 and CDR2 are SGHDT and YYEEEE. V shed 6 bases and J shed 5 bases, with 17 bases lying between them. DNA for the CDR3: TGTGCCAGCACGGCGTGGAGGGCGAGGAATGAAAAACTGTTTTTT. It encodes CASTAWRARNEKLFF.